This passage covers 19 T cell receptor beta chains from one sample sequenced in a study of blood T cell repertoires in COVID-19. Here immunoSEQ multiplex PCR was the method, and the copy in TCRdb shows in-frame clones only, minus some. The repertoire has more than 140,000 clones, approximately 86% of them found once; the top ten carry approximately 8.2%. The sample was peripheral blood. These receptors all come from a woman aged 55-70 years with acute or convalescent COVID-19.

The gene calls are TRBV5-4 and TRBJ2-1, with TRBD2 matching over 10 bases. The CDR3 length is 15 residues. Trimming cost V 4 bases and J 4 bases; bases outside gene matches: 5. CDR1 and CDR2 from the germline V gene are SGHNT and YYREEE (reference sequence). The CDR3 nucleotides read TGTGCCAGCAGCCCCCGGACTAGCGGTTACAATGAGCAGTTCTTC. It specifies CASSPRTSGYNEQFF.

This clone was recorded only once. In DNA, the CDR3 is TGTGCCAGCAGACATAACCAGGGACAGCCCTACGAGCAGTACTTC. Translated, it gives CASRHNQGQPYEQYF. This chain links TRBV6-6 with TRBJ2-7, with 7 positions matching TRBD1. The trim removed 6 bases at V and 2 bases at J, leaving 10 bases unmatched. This CDR3 spans 15 amino acids. The germline gives CDR1 MNHNY, CDR2 SVGAGI (reference sequence).

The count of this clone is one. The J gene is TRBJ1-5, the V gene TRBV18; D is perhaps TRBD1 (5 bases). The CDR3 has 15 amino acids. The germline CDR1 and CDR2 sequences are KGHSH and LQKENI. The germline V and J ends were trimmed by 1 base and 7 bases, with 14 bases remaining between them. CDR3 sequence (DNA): TGTGCCAGCTCACCACGGCAGGGAACGACCCAGCCCCAGCATTTT. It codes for CASSPRQGTTQPQHF.

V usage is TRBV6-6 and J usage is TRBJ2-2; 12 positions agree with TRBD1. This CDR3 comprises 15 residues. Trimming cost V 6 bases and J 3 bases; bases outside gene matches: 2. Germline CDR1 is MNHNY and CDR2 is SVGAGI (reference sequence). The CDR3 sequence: CASSGDRGHTGELFF. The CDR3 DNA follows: TGTGCCAGCAGCGGGGACAGGGGGCACACCGGGGAGCTGTTTTTT.

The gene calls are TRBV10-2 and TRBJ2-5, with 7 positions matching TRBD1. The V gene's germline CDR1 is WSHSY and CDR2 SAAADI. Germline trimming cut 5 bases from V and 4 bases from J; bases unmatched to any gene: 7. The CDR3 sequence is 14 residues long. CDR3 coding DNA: TGCGCCAGCAGTATAACCCGGACAGGAGAGACCCAGTACTTC. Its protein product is CASSITRTGETQYF.

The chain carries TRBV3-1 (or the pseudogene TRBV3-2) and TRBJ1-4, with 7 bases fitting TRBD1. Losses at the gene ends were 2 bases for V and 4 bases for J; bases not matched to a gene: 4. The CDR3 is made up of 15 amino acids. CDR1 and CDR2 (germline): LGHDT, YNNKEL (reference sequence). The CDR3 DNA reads TGTGCCAGCAGCCAAACGACAGGGTATAATGAAAAACTGTTTTTT. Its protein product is CASSQTTGYNEKLFF.

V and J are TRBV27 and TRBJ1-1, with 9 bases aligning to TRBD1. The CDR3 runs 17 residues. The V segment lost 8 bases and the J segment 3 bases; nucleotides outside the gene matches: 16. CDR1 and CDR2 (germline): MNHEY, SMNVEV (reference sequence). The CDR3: CASRPLGTGISDTEAFF. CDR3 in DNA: TGTGCCAGCCGGCCCCTAGGGACAGGGATATCGGACACTGAAGCTTTCTTT.

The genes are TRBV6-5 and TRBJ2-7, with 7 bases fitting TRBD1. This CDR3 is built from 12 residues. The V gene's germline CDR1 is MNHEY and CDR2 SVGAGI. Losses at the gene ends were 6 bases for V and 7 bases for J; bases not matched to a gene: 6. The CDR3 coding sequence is TGTGCCAGCAGGACTACAGGGGAAGAGCAGTACTTC. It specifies CASRTTGEEQYF.

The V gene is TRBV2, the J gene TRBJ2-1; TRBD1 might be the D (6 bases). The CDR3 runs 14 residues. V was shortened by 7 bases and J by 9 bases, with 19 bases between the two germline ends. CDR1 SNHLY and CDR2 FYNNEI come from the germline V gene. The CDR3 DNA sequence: TGTGCCAGCAAAGGACAGAGACCCACCCCTGAGCAGTTCTTC. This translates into CASKGQRPTPEQFF.

CDR3 sequence reads: CATQGFGNQPQHF. DNA of the CDR3: TGTGCCACACAGGGTTTTGGCAATCAGCCCCAGCATTTT. V and J are TRBV24-1 and TRBJ1-5; D possibly corresponds to TRBD1 (6 bases). Germline CDR1 and CDR2: KGHDR and SFDVKD. The V end lost 10 bases, the J end lost 2 bases, and 11 bases lay between the germline ends. CDR3 length equals 13 residues.

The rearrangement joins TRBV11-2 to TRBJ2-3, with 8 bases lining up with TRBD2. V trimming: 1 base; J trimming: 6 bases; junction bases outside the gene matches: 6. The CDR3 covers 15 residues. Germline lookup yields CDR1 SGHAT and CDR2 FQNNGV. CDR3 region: CASSLVRGGRDTQYF. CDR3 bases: TGTGCCAGCAGCTTAGTTCGCGGGGGGCGGGATACGCAGTATTTT.

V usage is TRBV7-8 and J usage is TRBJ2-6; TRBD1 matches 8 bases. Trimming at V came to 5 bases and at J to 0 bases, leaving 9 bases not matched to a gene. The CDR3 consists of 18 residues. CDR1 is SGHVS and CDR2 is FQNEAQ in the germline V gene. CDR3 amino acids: CASSKATGGGSGANVLTF. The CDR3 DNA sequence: TGTGCCAGCAGCAAGGCAACAGGGGGTGGCTCTGGGGCCAACGTCCTGACTTTC.

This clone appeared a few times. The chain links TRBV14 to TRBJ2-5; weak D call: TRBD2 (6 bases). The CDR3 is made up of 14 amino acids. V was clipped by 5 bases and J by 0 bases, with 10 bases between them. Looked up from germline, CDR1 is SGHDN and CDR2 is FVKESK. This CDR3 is CASSFRDYQETQYF. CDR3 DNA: TGTGCCAGCAGCTTCCGGGACTACCAAGAGACCCAGTACTTC.

The CDR3 reads CSVAAGGGLSEAFF. CDR3 nucleotide sequence: TGCAGCGTCGCTGCGGGGGGGGGTTTGTCTGAAGCTTTCTTT. The V and J genes are TRBV29-1 and TRBJ1-1; weak D call: TRBD1 (5 bases). CDR3 length: 14 residues. Trimming removed 6 bases at V and 6 bases at J, with 20 bases between. Germline V gives CDR1 SQVTM, CDR2 ANQGSEA.

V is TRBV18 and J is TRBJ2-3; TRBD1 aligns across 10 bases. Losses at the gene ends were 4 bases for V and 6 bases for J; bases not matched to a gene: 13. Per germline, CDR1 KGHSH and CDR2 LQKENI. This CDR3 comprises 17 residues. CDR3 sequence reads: CASSLAPGTGEYDTQYF. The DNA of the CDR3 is TGTGCCAGCTCACTTGCGCCCGGGACAGGGGAATATGATACGCAGTATTTT.

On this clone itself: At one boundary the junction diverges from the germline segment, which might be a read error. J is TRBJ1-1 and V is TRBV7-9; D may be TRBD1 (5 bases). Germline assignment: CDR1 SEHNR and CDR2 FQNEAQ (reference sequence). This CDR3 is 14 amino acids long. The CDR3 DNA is TGTGCCAGCAGCTTAGCGGCAGGGAACAGTGAAGCTTTCTTT. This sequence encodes CASSLAAGNSEAFF.

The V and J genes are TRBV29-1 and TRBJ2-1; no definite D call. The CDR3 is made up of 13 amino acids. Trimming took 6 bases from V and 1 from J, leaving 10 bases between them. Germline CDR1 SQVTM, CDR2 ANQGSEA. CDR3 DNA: TGCAGCGTACGAGTCCCATCCTACAATGAGCAGTTCTTC. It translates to CSVRVPSYNEQFF.

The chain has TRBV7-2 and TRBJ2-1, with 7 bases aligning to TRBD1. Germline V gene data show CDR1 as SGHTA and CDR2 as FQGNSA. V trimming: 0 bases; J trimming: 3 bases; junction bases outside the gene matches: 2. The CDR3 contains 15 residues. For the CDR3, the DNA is TGTGCCAGCAGCTTAGCAGGGGGCGTCTACAATGAGCAGTTCTTC. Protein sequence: CASSLAGGVYNEQFF.

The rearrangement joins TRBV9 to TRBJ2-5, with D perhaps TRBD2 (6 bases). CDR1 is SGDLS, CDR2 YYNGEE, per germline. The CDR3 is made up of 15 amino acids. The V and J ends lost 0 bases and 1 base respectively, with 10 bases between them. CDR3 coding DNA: TGTGCCAGCAGCGTAGGTCAGCGGGTCCAAGAGACCCAGTACTTC. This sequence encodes CASSVGQRVQETQYF.